This section outlines one T cell receptor (beta chain) sequence together with its context. It has no known antigen specificity. The input lacks base qualities; no much larger clone sits a single base away. The entry originates in a study of blood T cell repertoires in COVID-19 (dated by TCRdb to about 2020). About the investigation overall: Samples covering the acute and convalescent phases of COVID-19 were provided by collaborators in the United States, Italy and Spain. The samples were drawn from the first 160 participants of the ongoing ImmuneRACE study and from 1,254 subjects provided by 6 global collaborators. Sample metadata almost always included a de-identified subject ID, COVID-19 status, age in years and sex. The material from the prospective study consisted of cDNA or gDNA derived from T cells, B-cell-depleted T cells, or PBMCs. Where available, HLA class I and class II types were taken from metadata supplied by the sample provider and were not determined by assay-based typing. Deeply sampled blood TCRbeta repertoires from subjects exposed to, actively infected with, or recovered from COVID-19 were included in the dataset. The repertoires were released in a freely available public database intended as a resource for research on the immune response to SARS-CoV-2. Points the paper makes about the study in general: The amount of clinical and demographic metadata varied by source and participant and was provided uncurated.

Participants in the prospective study were aged roughly 18 to 95 years, lived in 24 United States geographic areas, and enrolled through a virtual design. Cohort assignment in the prospective study relied on participant-reported clinical history from a screening survey and a study questionnaire. Recovered participants in ImmuneRACE Cohort 3 were defined as having two consecutive negative NP/OP PCR tests, clearance from a healthcare professional, or resolution of symptoms. In the prospective study, whole blood, serum and a nasopharyngeal or oropharyngeal swab were collected from each participant by mobile phlebotomists. Over a roughly 2-month period, participants in the prospective study had the option of providing additional blood draws and questionnaires. Before DNA extraction, blood samples from the prospective study were shipped at room temperature or frozen. TCRbeta CDR3 regions were amplified from genomic DNA by means of the immunoSEQ Assay, a bias-controlled multiplex PCR. The authors' analysis ran thus. The number of nucleated cells in each sample was estimated from the amplification of reference gene primers within the assay. To quantify the absolute abundance of each unique TCRbeta CDR3 rearrangement, sequence reads were collapsed and filtered. For each sample, productive Simpson clonality was calculated as the square root of Simpson's diversity index over productive rearrangements. Entries here come from immuneACCESS through TCRdb and include only in-frame sequences with V and J called. Some clones fail to appear in such tables; in the studies checked, an unresolved V gene covers under half of the shortfall, and the cause of the remainder is unknown. V and J calls and clone size are those listed in that table; D and trimming were worked out from the DNA. The sample table contains approximately 350,000 clones; only one count was recorded for more than 75% of them. The ten largest clones represent approximately 3% of the sample.

Sequencing input: PBMCs or T cells enriched from blood (not recorded which). The clonotype originates from a woman aged 25-40 years who had recovered from COVID-19.

CDR3 reads: CASSPGQGSQTQYF. Read as DNA, the sequence is TGTGCCAGCAGCCCCGGGCAGGGGTCCCAGACCCAGTACTTC. The chain is assembled from TRBV7-9 and TRBJ2-5; a weak D assignment points to TRBD1 (6 bases agree). The CDR3 holds 14 amino acids from the cysteine to the phenylalanine. Left in the record is the CDR3 DNA by itself, 42 bases read in frame from the first base. V loses 5 bases of germline sequence and J loses 6 bases, and the interval between the two ends is 16 bases. The germline V gene (reference sequence) yields SEHNR for CDR1 and FQNEAQ for CDR2. Full variable domain (CDR3 extended with the reference TRBV7-9 and TRBJ2-5 proteins): DTGVSQNPRHKITKRGQNVTFRCDPISEHNRLYWYRQTLGQGPEFLTYFQNEAQLEKSRLLSDRFSAERPKGSFSTLEIQRTEQGDSAMYLCASSPGQGSQTQYFGPGTRLLVL.